The next 6 T cell receptor beta chains were all read from a single sample in a study of blood T cells in healthy people across ages. The use of a sample-barcoded 5' primer and a J-beta primer mix characterized a second PCR of about 7 to 12 cycles. TCRdb independently ran MiXCR on the 5' RACE reads; one entry per CDR3 protein. The sample yields 1.5 million to 2 million distinct CDR3 sequences, approximately 39% seen once. Sequencing used blood. These receptors originate from a human donor in good health.

The chain links TRBV6-1 to TRBJ2-1, with 8 bases that match TRBD2. V shed 4 bases and J 0 bases; nucleotides not matched to a gene: 8. The CDR3 is 17 residues long. Looked up from germline, CDR1 is MNHNS and CDR2 is SASEGT. CDR3 loop: CASSVPPGGSSYNEQFF. In nucleotides, the CDR3 is TGTGCCAGCAGTGTCCCCCCGGGGGGGAGCTCCTACAATGAGCAGTTCTTC.

This clonotype was observed a handful of times. CDR3 coding DNA: TGTGCCAGCAGTTTATCGGGGGGTGCTGACGAGCAGTACTTC. Translating gives CASSLSGGADEQYF. The rearrangement links TRBV12-3 or TRBV12-4 to TRBJ2-7, with 7 bases fitting TRBD2. J was trimmed by 5 bases and V by 2 bases; bases with no gene match: 6. The CDR3 sequence is 14 residues long.

This clonotype has only one observation. The rearrangement uses TRBV15 and TRBJ1-2; 9 bases agree with TRBD1. V dropped 0 bases and J dropped 6; count of bases not matched to a gene: 14. This CDR3 region has 18 residues. Germline V gene lookup returns CDR1 LNHNV and CDR2 YYDKDF (reference sequence). The CDR3 spells CATSRDWTDRGGSDGYTF. The CDR3 region has the DNA TGTGCCACCAGCAGAGATTGGACGGACAGGGGAGGCTCAGATGGCTACACCTTC.

The chain is built from TRBV3-1 and TRBJ2-3; D is perhaps TRBD1 (5 bases). The CDR3 length is 14 residues. Germline lookup yields CDR1 LGHDT and CDR2 YNNKEL (reference sequence). Trimming took 0 bases from V and 4 from J, leaving 8 bases between them. CDR3 sequence (DNA): TGTGCCAGCAGCCAAGACAGGGATTCAGATACGCAGTATTTT. It specifies CASSQDRDSDTQYF.

This clonotype has ten or more counts. The V call is TRBV12-3 or TRBV12-4, the J call TRBJ2-1; weak D call: TRBD2 (6 bases). CDR3 length: 12 residues. Trimming removed 2 bases at V and 8 bases at J, with 7 bases between. CDR3 DNA: TGTGCCAGCAGTTTACGGGGGTATGAGCAGTTCTTC. Translating it yields CASSLRGYEQFF.

The chain couples TRBV11-2 to TRBJ2-3; tentatively, D is TRBD1 or TRBD2 (5 bases each). CDR3 length: 19 residues. V was trimmed by 4 bases and J by 0 bases, leaving 23 bases between them. Germline CDR1 and CDR2: SGHAT and FQNNGV. Written as DNA, the CDR3 is TGTGCCAGCAGCTATTTAGGAGACGGGACGGCCGTTAGCACAGATACGCAGTATTTT. Amino acids: CASSYLGDGTAVSTDTQYF.